The rows below give T cell receptor beta chains drawn from one sample of a study of blood T cell repertoires in COVID-19. Produced via immunoSEQ multiplex PCR; TCRdb's table is partial and in-frame only. The repertoire has under 100,000 clones, approximately 86% of them found once; the top ten carry about 15%. Sequenced input: peripheral blood. These receptors came from a male donor with acute or convalescent COVID-19. CDR3s include the opening cysteine and the closing phenylalanine or tryptophan. Each record gives: CDR3 protein, V gene, clone size, J gene. Not all rows give a size; the values are once, few, many and, for expanded clones, a class.

CASSRGLASSTDTQYF	TRBV4-1	NA	TRBJ2-3
CASSFTSEGARISPLHF	TRBV27	NA	TRBJ1-6
CASSDGTGWGYTF	TRBV6-4	NA	TRBJ1-2
CASSQDTRNQPQHF	TRBV3-1/TRBV3-2	NA	TRBJ1-5
CASSPLQRETQYF	TRBV12-3/TRBV12-4	once	TRBJ2-5
CASSTSQGAKEQYF	TRBV19	NA	TRBJ2-7
CASSVEDQPQHF	TRBV7-9	NA	TRBJ1-5
CASTQGARQPQHF	TRBV19	NA	TRBJ1-5
CASSVRQFTDTQYF	TRBV9	NA	TRBJ2-3
CASSLTGFGEQYF	TRBV5-5	NA	TRBJ2-7
CASSRGQEHTEAFF	TRBV9	NA	TRBJ1-1
CAWDRGSDEQFF	TRBV30	NA	TRBJ2-1
CAITPGQSPTEAFF	TRBV10-3	NA	TRBJ1-1
CAWGNGLGFLETQYF	TRBV30	NA	TRBJ2-5
CASSQDSWAGELFF	TRBV14	NA	TRBJ2-2
CASSRTSGPSTDTQYF	TRBV3-1/TRBV3-2	once	TRBJ2-3
CATSDLTGASLSTDTQYF	TRBV24-1	NA	TRBJ2-3
CASRIGQGDQPQHF	TRBV2	few	TRBJ1-5
CASSAGGTGANSPLHF	TRBV5-5	once	TRBJ1-6
CASSFSGTESYEQYF	TRBV6-5	NA	TRBJ2-7
CASSIITGNTEAFF	TRBV6-6	NA	TRBJ1-1
CASSGLPDRGLVVEAFF	TRBV9	NA	TRBJ1-1
CASRSYRVEGYTF	TRBV3-1/TRBV3-2	NA	TRBJ1-2
CASSSGTNQPQHF	TRBV7-9	NA	TRBJ1-5
CASRSLAAGRTEAFF	TRBV19	few	TRBJ1-1
CASSTGGVSPLHF	TRBV9	NA	TRBJ1-6